Listed below are T cell receptor beta chains from one sample, sequenced in a study of monozygotic twins with inflammatory bowel disease. TCRdb reprocessed the 5' RACE reads and reports one entry per CDR3 protein, with no DNA. The repertoire table contains about 300,000 distinct CDR3 sequences. The specimen sequenced was blood. These receptor sequences come from a human donor with ulcerative colitis or Crohn's disease, or a healthy co-twin of an affected twin (not recorded which). Both conserved end residues are part of each CDR3. Each record gives: CDR3 protein, J gene, V gene.

CASSVVTTDTQYF	TRBJ2-3	TRBV9
CSARGPGDQYF	TRBJ2-5	TRBV20-1
CASSSRQANIEQYF	TRBJ2-7	TRBV5-4
CASRSDNYEQYF	TRBJ2-7	TRBV28
CASSADRGNNYGYTF	TRBJ1-2	TRBV7-9
CAISGNPGELFF	TRBJ2-2	TRBV10-3
CASSSSGTREQYF	TRBJ2-7	TRBV7-2
CASSLFTGELFF	TRBJ2-2	TRBV5-1
CASSFAAADTQYF	TRBJ2-3	TRBV5-1
CASSDTGGTNEKLFF	TRBJ1-4	TRBV6-2/TRBV6-3
CASSNSGFRTGELFF	TRBJ2-2	TRBV27
CSARGEGYTQYF	TRBJ2-3	TRBV20-1
CAWTLLDGGVGAFF	TRBJ1-1	TRBV30
CASSKPPWTPGLAGGYSYEQYF	TRBJ2-7	TRBV6-4
CSARDGGYTEAFF	TRBJ1-1	TRBV20-1
CASSLERRGTDTQYF	TRBJ2-3	TRBV7-2
CASSQQKPPGGGNQPQHF	TRBJ1-5	TRBV27
CASSWGDRLNYGYTF	TRBJ1-2	TRBV6-2/TRBV6-3
CATSRVGTKTYEQYF	TRBJ2-7	TRBV15
CSATQGAGGYTF	TRBJ1-2	TRBV20-1
CASSKSWAVSYNEQFF	TRBJ2-1	TRBV7-2
CSGTGGLEAKNIQYF	TRBJ2-4	TRBV29-1
CSVELPGQGVLEQYF	TRBJ2-7	TRBV29-1
CASSSGTGTDTQYF	TRBJ2-3	TRBV5-1
CASSSGPGDEQFF	TRBJ2-1	TRBV5-6
CASSSTGVLNGYTF	TRBJ1-2	TRBV5-5
CASSLWGSDEQFF	TRBJ2-1	TRBV28
CASSPSSYEQYF	TRBJ2-7	TRBV18
CASSSGQGTIGQPQHF	TRBJ1-5	TRBV7-9